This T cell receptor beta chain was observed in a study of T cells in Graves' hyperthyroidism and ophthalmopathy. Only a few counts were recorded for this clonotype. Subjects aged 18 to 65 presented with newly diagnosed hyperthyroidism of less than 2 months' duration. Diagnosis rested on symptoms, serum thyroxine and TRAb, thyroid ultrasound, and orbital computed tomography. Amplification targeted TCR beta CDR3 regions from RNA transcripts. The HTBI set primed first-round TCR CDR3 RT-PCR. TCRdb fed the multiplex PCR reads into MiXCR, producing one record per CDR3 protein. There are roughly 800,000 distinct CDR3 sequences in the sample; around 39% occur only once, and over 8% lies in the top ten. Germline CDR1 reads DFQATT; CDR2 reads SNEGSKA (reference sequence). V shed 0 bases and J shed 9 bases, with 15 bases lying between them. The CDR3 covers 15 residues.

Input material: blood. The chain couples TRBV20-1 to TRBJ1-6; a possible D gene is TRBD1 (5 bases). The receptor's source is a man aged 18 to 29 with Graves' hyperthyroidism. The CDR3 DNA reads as TGCAGTGCTAGAGATGGTCCGGGGCAGCTTTCACCCCTCCACTTT. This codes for CSARDGPGQLSPLHF.